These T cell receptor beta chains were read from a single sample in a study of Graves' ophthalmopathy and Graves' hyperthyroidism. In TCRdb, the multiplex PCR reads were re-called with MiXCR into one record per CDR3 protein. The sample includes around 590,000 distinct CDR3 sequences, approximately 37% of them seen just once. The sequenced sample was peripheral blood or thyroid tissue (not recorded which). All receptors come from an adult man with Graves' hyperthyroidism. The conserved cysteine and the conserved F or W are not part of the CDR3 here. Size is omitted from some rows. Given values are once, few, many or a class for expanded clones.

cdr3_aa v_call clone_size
SVATGIDQPQH TRBV29-1 many
SASGETGNPYEQY TRBV20-1 many
ASSFRDRRATNEKLF TRBV7-9 once
ASSSEGDETQY TRBV6-6 many
ASSRTSGGSTGELF TRBV7-9 -
ASRPSLAVPTDTQY TRBV5-5 -
ASSDDRGHEQY TRBV10-2 many
ASSLRESGNQPQH TRBV12-3/TRBV12-4 few
ASSQDQTAYEQY TRBV4-1 few
ASSLGAERDGYT TRBV28 -
ASSPPGGTDTQY TRBV7-3 -
ASKVRAGELF TRBV5-1 -
ASSWAGSTTGELF TRBV5-6 -
ASSQVDRRNEKLF TRBV3-1 few
ATLPAGLGAPNQPQH TRBV28 -
ASDDRIAGGLGTQY TRBV23-1 -
ATSSKAGDWETQY TRBV15 many
ASSYYKGGGRAPPETQY TRBV6-5 few
VSSRTGGRQPQH TRBV2 -
SVVRGANYGYT TRBV29-1 many
ASLPTGRVQPQH TRBV5-8 many
ASRAGGYNEQF TRBV2 -
ATSDPGLGQETQY TRBV24-1 many
ASEQGSGGANVLT TRBV19 few
ASSSSPSYEQY TRBV11-2 many
ASSGNPGTPNPYEQY TRBV28 many
ASSQDPGQGYHEQY TRBV3-1 few
SVCTTGRGEKLF TRBV29-1 many
ASSLGLAGGRFQETQY TRBV7-2 many
ASSARTVQETQY TRBV2 many
ASSLGRIEQY TRBV11-2 many
SVLTGEGANVLT TRBV29-1 -
ASSSGGRRGETQY TRBV7-9 many
ASSQINRDAEAF TRBV4-1 many
AISESTPGHLGNTIY TRBV10-3 many
ASSQDSRGASSYEQY TRBV4-1 once
ASSLGASNEQF TRBV7-3 -
ASRRTSGTGELF TRBV3-1 few
ASSPHRTGELF TRBV27 many
ASSYWQGDGYT TRBV6-1 -
ASSLTEPNYGYT TRBV7-9 many
ASSLTDRNTEAF TRBV7-9 -
ASSLAGVGELF TRBV5-1 -
ASSLAMEDTQY TRBV7-8 -